These 15 T cell receptor beta chains were sequenced from one sample in a study of blood T cell repertoires in COVID-19. Generated by immunoSEQ multiplex PCR, the TCRdb table keeps only in-frame clones and is missing some. Of approximately 120,000 clones detected, more than 80% appear once; the ten largest clones hold around 4.1%. What was sequenced was peripheral blood. The receptor set was obtained from a human donor in a cohort sampled during active COVID-19.

V usage is TRBV4-3 and J usage is TRBJ2-3, with 10 bases lining up with TRBD2. This CDR3 comprises 17 residues. In germline, CDR1 is LGHNA, CDR2 YSLEER. Trimming took 5 bases from V and 6 from J; bases not matched to a gene: 14. CDR3 in amino acids: CASSYSGSGGSLDTQYF. The CDR3 DNA sequence: TGCGCCAGCAGCTACTCGGGTAGCGGGGGGAGTTTGGATACGCAGTATTTT.

CDR3 nucleotides: TGCGCCAGCAGCCCATACCGGGACAGGGATGAAAAACTGTTTTTT. It is translated as CASSPYRDRDEKLFF. The rearrangement uses TRBV4-3 and TRBJ1-4; 9 bases map to TRBD1. The germline V gene encodes CDR1 LGHNA and CDR2 YSLEER. CDR3 length equals 15 residues. The junction had 6 bases not matched to a gene; V was cut back by 4 bases and J by 6 bases.

This chain links TRBV11-2 with TRBJ2-7, with 9 bases aligning to TRBD1. Germline V gene lookup returns CDR1 SGHAT and CDR2 FQNNGV. V trimming: 5 bases; J trimming: 2 bases; junction bases outside the gene matches: 7. The CDR3 length is 15 residues. Here the CDR3 reads CASSVGTGITYEQYF. In DNA, the CDR3 is TGTGCCAGCAGCGTTGGGACAGGGATTACCTACGAGCAGTACTTC.

The V and J genes are TRBV5-7 and TRBJ1-6, with a tentative D call TRBD1 (5 bases). TRBV5-7 is reported as an ORF; its role is uncertain. The CDR3 runs to 16 residues. V dropped 5 bases and J dropped 2 bases, with 14 bases sitting between them. The CDR3 region is CASRGGKGTYNSPLHF. The CDR3 DNA is TGTGCCAGCAGGGGGGGGAAGGGAACCTATAATTCACCCCTCCACTTT.

The V gene is TRBV6-5, the J gene TRBJ1-5; possible D gene TRBD1, 6 bases. The ends were cut back, 11 bases at V and 4 bases at J, with 18 bases in the middle. Germline-derived CDR1 and CDR2 are MNHEY and SVGAGI. The CDR3 has 14 residues. The chain's CDR3 is CASRPGGANQPQHF. In DNA, the CDR3 is TGTGCCTCTCGACCGGGGGGCGCAAATCAGCCCCAGCATTTT.

J is TRBJ2-3 and V is TRBV19; D is uncertain. This CDR3 spans 15 amino acids. Trimming pared 0 bases from V and 8 bases from J, leaving 15 bases between. The V gene's germline CDR1 is LNHDA and CDR2 SQIVND (reference sequence). The CDR3, as DNA: TGTGCCAGTAGTATAGAGGGCCGGCCCCAAAGTACGCAGTATTTT. Encoded protein: CASSIEGRPQSTQYF. Together with reference TRBV19 and TRBJ2-3, the CDR3 gives the full variable domain: DGGITQSPKYLFRKEGQNVTLSCEQNLNHDAMYWYRQDPGQGLRLIYYSQIVNDFQKGDIAEGYSVSREKKESFPLTVTSAQKNPTAFYLCASSIEGRPQSTQYFGPGTRLTVL.

The chain links TRBV10-2 to TRBJ1-1, with 7 bases fitting TRBD1. In germline, CDR1 is WSHSY, CDR2 SAAADI. V was pared by 4 bases and J by 8 bases, with 4 bases of the junction left unmatched. The CDR3 totals 12 residues. CDR3 protein: CASSVWTGEAFF. CDR3 bases: TGCGCCAGCAGTGTCTGGACAGGAGAAGCTTTCTTT.

This clone was seen once. The V call is TRBV7-9, the J call TRBJ1-3, with TRBD1 as a possible D gene (5 bases). V lost 5 bases, J lost 9 bases, and 23 bases lay in between. The CDR3 is 16 amino acids. The germline CDR1 and CDR2 sequences are SEHNR and FQNEAQ (reference sequence). CDR3 protein: CASSPPSSRAKSTIYF. CDR3 sequence (DNA): TGTGCCAGCAGCCCACCTTCGTCCAGGGCTAAGAGCACCATATATTTT.

The chain joins TRBV4-1 to TRBJ2-1; 8 bases map to TRBD2. The germline gives CDR1 MGHRA, CDR2 YSYEKL. V gave up 1 base and J gave up 7 bases; unmatched junction bases: 6. This CDR3 region has 15 residues. CDR3 nucleotides: TGCGCCAGCAGCCAAGCGGGGGGGCGGGGGAATGAGCAGTTCTTC. Translated, it gives CASSQAGGRGNEQFF.

This chain connects TRBV5-5 to TRBJ1-4; tentative D call: TRBD1 (6 bases). The germline V gene encodes CDR1 SGHKS and CDR2 YYEKEE (reference sequence). This CDR3 is built from 19 residues. Trimming removed 0 bases from V and 7 bases from J, with 25 bases in between. CDR3 loop: CASSLDLQGPGMGSEKLFF. The CDR3 DNA reads TGTGCCAGCAGCTTGGACCTACAGGGTCCGGGGATGGGTAGTGAAAAACTGTTTTTT. The full variable domain, in which reference TRBV5-5 and TRBJ1-4 provide the parts outside the CDR3, is DAGVTQSPTHLIKTRGQQVTLRCSPISGHKSVSWYQQVLGQGPQFIFQYYEKEERGRGNFPDRFSARQFPNYSSELNVNALLLGDSALYLCASSLDLQGPGMGSEKLFFGSGTQLSVL.

The V and J genes are TRBV10-3 and TRBJ2-5; a possible D gene is TRBD2 (5 bases). The CDR3 has 16 amino acids. Germline-derived CDR1 and CDR2 are ENHRY and SYGVKD. Trimming shortened V by 3 bases and J by 0 bases, and 14 bases separated the two germline ends. The CDR3 protein is CAISDSDSRDQETQYF. CDR3 nucleotide sequence: TGTGCCATCAGTGATTCGGACTCGCGAGACCAAGAGACCCAGTACTTC.

This rearrangement joins TRBV19 to TRBJ1-2; D call uncertain. Trimming removed 3 bases at V and 2 bases at J, with 10 bases between. CDR1 and CDR2 from the germline V gene are LNHDA and SQIVND (reference sequence). This CDR3 has 14 residues. The CDR3 is CASSMIGQNYGYTF. The CDR3 DNA is TGTGCCAGTAGTATGATTGGCCAGAACTATGGCTACACCTTC. The full variable domain, rest sourced from reference TRBV19 and TRBJ1-2, is DGGITQSPKYLFRKEGQNVTLSCEQNLNHDAMYWYRQDPGQGLRLIYYSQIVNDFQKGDIAEGYSVSREKKESFPLTVTSAQKNPTAFYLCASSMIGQNYGYTFGSGTRLTVV.

V gene TRBV6-2 or TRBV6-3 combines with J gene TRBJ2-7; 7 bases are shared with TRBD1. V trimming: 4 bases; J trimming: 4 bases; junction bases outside the gene matches: 4. This CDR3 has 13 amino acids. The V gene's germline CDR1 is MNHEY and CDR2 SVGEGT. The CDR3 nucleotides are TGTGCCAGCAGTTGGGCAGGGGGTTACGAGCAGTACGTC. Translation: CASSWAGGYEQYV.

This clone has just a few counts. The rearrangement uses TRBV7-9 and TRBJ2-1; the match to TRBD2 covers 7 bases. The CDR3 runs to 12 residues. Germline V gives CDR1 SEHNR, CDR2 FQNEAQ (reference sequence). V trimming: 1 base; J trimming: 12 bases; junction bases outside the gene matches: 3. The DNA for the CDR3 is TGTGCCAGCAGCTTAGACGGGAGGACGCAGTTCTTC. Protein: CASSLDGRTQFF.

The CDR3 DNA reads as TGTGCCAGCTCACCGACAGGGGCCAACGAGCAGTACGTC. Its translation: CASSPTGANEQYV. The chain links TRBV18 to TRBJ2-7; TRBD1 matches 8 bases. The V gene end was trimmed by 3 bases and the J gene end by 5 bases; junction bases not matched to a gene: 3. CDR1 and CDR2 (germline): KGHSH, LQKENI. The CDR3 runs 13 residues.